Given below is one TCR beta chain in context. Its specificity is not known. V was clipped by 4 bases and J by 5 bases, with 18 bases between them. Germline V gene data show CDR1 as SGHNT and CDR2 as YYREEE (reference sequence). This CDR3 spans 16 amino acids. This entry belongs to a study of regulatory T cells in long-lasting Graves disease. Study-wide results and limits: TCR diversity was lower in persistent Graves' patients than in newly diagnosed ones.

Building the TCR beta libraries relied on iRepertoire HTBI primers, and CDR3 regions underwent Arm-PCR. TCRdb reanalysed the multiplex PCR reads using MiXCR and keeps one entry per CDR3 protein. The data show 380,000 or so distinct CDR3 sequences, 15% to 20% seen once. Time point given: newly diagnosed GD, antithyroid drugs for less than 3 months. Scientists built the TCR library using RNA that was extracted from PBMCs. This same sample was also taken into another study, of T cells in Graves' hyperthyroidism and ophthalmopathy.

The sample consisted of peripheral blood mononuclear cells (PBMCs), taken at new diagnosis, from a patient treated with antithyroid drugs. V gene TRBV5-4 combines with J gene TRBJ2-2; D assignment may be TRBD1 or TRBD2 (6 bases each). This TCR was recovered from a woman younger than 30 with Graves disease. The CDR3 reads CASSNQLGGLTGELFF. The CDR3 nucleotides are TGTGCCAGCAGCAATCAACTGGGGGGCCTTACCGGGGAGCTGTTTTTT.